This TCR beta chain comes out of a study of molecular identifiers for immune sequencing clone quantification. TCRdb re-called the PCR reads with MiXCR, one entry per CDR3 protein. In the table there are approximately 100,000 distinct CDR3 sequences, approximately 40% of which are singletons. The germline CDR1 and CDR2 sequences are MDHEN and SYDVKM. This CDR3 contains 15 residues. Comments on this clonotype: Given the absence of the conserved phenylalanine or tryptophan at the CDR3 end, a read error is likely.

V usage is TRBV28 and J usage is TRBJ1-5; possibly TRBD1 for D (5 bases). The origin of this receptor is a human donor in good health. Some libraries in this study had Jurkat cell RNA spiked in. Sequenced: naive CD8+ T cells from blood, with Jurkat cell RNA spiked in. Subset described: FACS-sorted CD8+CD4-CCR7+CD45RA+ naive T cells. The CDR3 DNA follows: TGTGCCAGTAGTTTCCAGGGATTCAGCAATCAGCCCCAGCATATT. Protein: CASSFQGFSNQPQHI.